The 15 T cell receptor beta chains given below trace back to one sample, sequenced in a study of blood T cell repertoires in COVID-19. Sequencing was performed with immunoSEQ multiplex PCR; in TCRdb, only in-frame clones are kept and a portion is missing. The sample lists approximately 190,000 clones, around four fifths occurring once. Sample: peripheral blood. The receptor source for this set is a woman under 40 with acute or convalescent COVID-19.

Only a few counts were recorded for this clone. The chain joins TRBV6-4 to TRBJ2-5; 10 bases map to TRBD1. Germline V lookup: CDR1 MRHNA, CDR2 SNTAGT. The CDR3 runs to 15 residues. V was clipped by 5 bases and J by 4 bases; unmatched bases: 7. The CDR3 DNA reads TGTGCCAGCAGTCCCGGGACAGGGGATGCAGAGACCCAGTACTTC. This sequence encodes CASSPGTGDAETQYF.

The chain is built from TRBV27 and TRBJ2-1, with 15 nucleotides matching TRBD2. V trimming: 5 bases; J trimming: 9 bases; junction bases outside the gene matches: 5. The CDR3 loop spans 15 amino acids. Germline CDR1 and CDR2: MNHEY and SMNVEV (reference sequence). For the CDR3, the DNA is TGTGCCAGCAGTCTGGGACTAGCGGGAGGAAGTGAGCAGTTCTTC. As protein: CASSLGLAGGSEQFF.

The gene calls are TRBV9 and TRBJ2-1; TRBD2 might be the D (6 bases). Trimming cost V 1 base and J 8 bases, with 7 bases left between them. This CDR3 is built from 12 residues. Per the germline V gene, CDR1 is SGDLS and CDR2 is YYNGEE. The CDR3, as DNA: TGTGCCAGCAGCGTAACTAGCCATGAGCAGTTCTTC. It codes for CASSVTSHEQFF.

The chain recombines TRBV2 with TRBJ1-5; the match to TRBD1 covers 8 bases. The CDR3 extends over 15 amino acids. With V trimmed by 6 bases and J by 3 bases, 7 bases remained unmatched. Per the germline V gene, CDR1 is SNHLY and CDR2 is FYNNEI. CDR3 coding DNA: TGTGCCAGCAGAGTGGACAGGGAGCCCAATCAGCCCCAGCATTTT. Encoded protein: CASRVDREPNQPQHF.

V usage is TRBV5-4 and J usage is TRBJ1-4, with TRBD1 as a possible D gene (5 bases). The CDR3 extends over 15 amino acids. The germline V gene encodes CDR1 SGHNT and CDR2 YYREEE (reference sequence). V shed 4 bases and J shed 2 bases, with 12 bases lying between them. CDR3 nucleotides: TGTGCCAGCAGCCAAGGGGCAGGGACTAATGAAAAACTGTTTTTT. Translation gives CASSQGAGTNEKLFF.

The chain recombines TRBV14 with TRBJ1-4; D perhaps matches TRBD1 (5 bases). Trimming took 5 bases from V and 4 from J, leaving 14 bases between them. There are 15 residues in the CDR3. CDR1 is SGHDN and CDR2 is FVKESK in the germline V gene. The CDR3 DNA reads TGTGCCAGCAGCGCGGACATCTCGGATAATGAAAAACTGTTTTTT. Encoded protein: CASSADISDNEKLFF.

The chain employs TRBV9 and TRBJ1-1, with 7 bases aligning to TRBD1. The CDR3 covers 14 residues. Per the germline V gene, CDR1 is SGDLS and CDR2 is YYNGEE. The ends lost 4 bases at V and 1 base at J; junction bases unmatched: 4. The CDR3 here is CASSPRTGNTEAFF. Here the CDR3 DNA reads TGTGCCAGCAGCCCCCGGACAGGGAACACTGAAGCTTTCTTT.

The rearrangement links TRBV5-4 to TRBJ2-3; TRBD2 is a possible D gene (6 bases). Germline V gene data show CDR1 as SGHNT and CDR2 as YYREEE (reference sequence). V lost 0 bases to trimming and J lost 5 bases, with 7 bases between them. The CDR3 runs to 13 residues. CDR3 region: CASSLAGVDTQYF. CDR3 coding DNA: TGTGCCAGCAGCTTGGCGGGGGTAGATACGCAGTATTTT.

The rearrangement links TRBV3-1 (or the pseudogene TRBV3-2) to TRBJ2-7, with 8 bases fitting TRBD1. There are 15 residues in the CDR3. Germline assignment: CDR1 LGHDT and CDR2 YNNKEL (reference sequence). With V trimmed by 1 base and J by 0 bases, 2 bases remained unmatched. CDR3 residues: CASSQVGTGSYEQYF. The CDR3 region has the DNA TGTGCCAGCAGCCAAGTCGGGACAGGCTCCTACGAGCAGTACTTC.

The chain links TRBV4-2 to TRBJ2-3; 9 bases map to TRBD2. Germline lookup yields CDR1 LGHNA and CDR2 YNFKEQ. The J segment lost 7 bases and the V segment lost 0 bases, leaving 8 bases of the junction unmatched. The CDR3 runs 16 residues. The CDR3 here is CASSQDPRGGANTQYF. The CDR3 coding sequence is TGTGCCAGCAGCCAAGATCCCCGCGGGGGGGCCAATACGCAGTATTTT.

This clone came up a few times. V usage is TRBV28 and J usage is TRBJ1-2, with D possibly being TRBD1 (5 bases). Germline V gives CDR1 MDHEN, CDR2 SYDVKM. The CDR3 consists of 13 residues. V was clipped by 8 bases and J by 6 bases, with 16 bases between them. The DNA for the CDR3 is TGTGCCAGCGGGCGCCGCGCGGGACATGGCTACACCTTC. This translates into CASGRRAGHGYTF.

In DNA form, the CDR3 reads TGTGCCAGCAGTTTTCGGGGGGGACCCACTGAAGCTTTCTTT. It codes for CASSFRGGPTEAFF. The chain links TRBV27 to TRBJ1-1; D is perhaps TRBD1 (5 bases). This CDR3 is built from 14 residues. The germline V and J ends were trimmed by 3 bases and 4 bases, with 12 bases remaining between them. Germline loops: CDR1 MNHEY, CDR2 SMNVEV (reference sequence).

Only a few counts were recorded for this clone. This rearrangement joins TRBV19 to TRBJ1-1, with 8 bases lining up with TRBD1. The J segment lost 1 base and the V segment lost 6 bases, leaving 10 bases of the junction unmatched. Germline values: CDR1 LNHDA, CDR2 SQIVND (reference sequence). The CDR3 is 16 amino acids. The CDR3 loop reads CASSHYPGTGNTEAFF. CDR3 DNA sequence: TGTGCCAGTAGCCATTACCCCGGGACAGGGAACACTGAAGCTTTCTTT.

The CDR3 DNA reads as TGTGCCATCAGTGAAAGTGTTTGGGACAGGGGAAGCAATCAGCCCCAGCATTTT. It translates to CAISESVWDRGSNQPQHF. The chain employs TRBV10-3 and TRBJ1-5; 10 positions match TRBD1. CDR1 and CDR2 (germline): ENHRY, SYGVKD. This CDR3 is 18 amino acids long. The ends lost 3 bases at V and 1 base at J; junction bases unmatched: 9.

The chain joins TRBV11-2 to TRBJ2-7, with 10 bases identical to TRBD1. V shed 5 bases and J 3 bases; nucleotides not matched to a gene: 4. From germline, CDR1 is SGHAT and CDR2 FQNNGV. The CDR3 sequence is 14 residues long. The CDR3 protein is CASSVGQGLYEQYF. As DNA, the CDR3 is TGTGCCAGCAGCGTGGGACAGGGGCTCTACGAGCAGTACTTC.